This TCR beta chain stems from a study of blood T cell repertoires in COVID-19. Study context: PBMCs, B-cell-depleted T cells, or T cells were the source of the cDNA or gDNA that made up the material.

Sequenced by immunoSEQ multiplex PCR; TCRdb stores in-frame clones only, minus some. The sample includes around 270,000 clones, about nine tenths of them seen just once. Enrollment of patients from Seattle took place during active infection, with longitudinal follow-up. Germline V lookup: CDR1 MDHEN, CDR2 SYDVKM. This CDR3 has 15 residues. Trimming took 2 bases from V and 4 from J, leaving 12 bases between them. The V call is TRBV28, the J call TRBJ1-3; D not resolved. This sequence was found in a young adult with COVID-19, enrolled during active disease. Input material: peripheral blood. This CDR3 reads CASSLGGNSGNTIYF. The CDR3 nucleotides are TGTGCCAGCAGTTTAGGAGGGAATTCCGGAAACACCATATATTTT.